This is a list of T cell receptor beta chains from one sample in a study of blood T cell repertoires in COVID-19. Here immunoSEQ multiplex PCR was the method, and the copy in TCRdb shows in-frame clones only, minus some. The top ten hold around 1% of the sample, which has fewer than 200,000 clones, around 84% seen once. The sample comprised peripheral blood. Receptor source: a man aged 35 to 55 with acute or convalescent COVID-19. Both conserved end residues are part of each CDR3. A D gene is named only where the DNA matches it firmly.

J,V,D,CDR3
TRBJ1-6,TRBV30,.,CAWSGMGGQFRSPLHF
TRBJ1-1,TRBV7-8,TRBD1,CASSLTGGYTEAFF
TRBJ1-1,TRBV19,TRBD1,CAKQGAHTEAFF
TRBJ2-5,TRBV18,.,CASSSLDREEETQYF
TRBJ2-1,TRBV27,.,CASSPLMNSNEQFF
TRBJ2-7,TRBV11-2,.,CASSLLQSPTYEQYF
TRBJ2-5,TRBV5-1,TRBD1,CASSSSGQGQETQYF
TRBJ1-3,TRBV6-6,.,CASSQQALSGNTIYF
TRBJ2-7,TRBV3-1/TRBV3-2,TRBD1,CASSYGQVYSYEQYF
TRBJ1-2,TRBV6-5,.,CASSYQGTNYGYTF
TRBJ1-6,TRBV6-6,.,CASSYQGGGSPLHF
TRBJ2-7,TRBV5-6,TRBD1,CASSAGTGSYEQYF
TRBJ2-3,TRBV6-5,TRBD1,CASSHGTGKDTQYF
TRBJ1-1,TRBV3-1/TRBV3-2,.,CASSPGKGITEAFF
TRBJ2-7,TRBV30,.,CAWSGQYEQYF
TRBJ1-1,TRBV2,TRBD1,CASSERQTRDSEAFF
TRBJ1-1,TRBV2,.,CASSEITLGLNTEAFF
TRBJ1-1,TRBV6-5,.,CASRPRGGTEAFF
TRBJ2-1,TRBV5-5,.,CASSLAWSSYNEQFF
TRBJ1-1,TRBV2,TRBD1,CASRLLEGQGAPYAFF
TRBJ2-7,TRBV27,TRBD2,CASSEGLGYEQYF
TRBJ1-3,TRBV6-5,.,CASSYSPAEPGNTIYF
TRBJ1-1,TRBV28,.,CASSLWPPGAMSEAFF
TRBJ1-5,TRBV6-1,TRBD1,CASSEIDRENQPQHF
TRBJ1-2,TRBV9,TRBD1,CASSPISGTGGYTF
TRBJ1-1,TRBV25-1,TRBD1,CASSAHRGVEAFF
TRBJ1-2,TRBV27,.,CASSFRGRGGYTF
TRBJ1-2,TRBV25-1,.,CASSDPSGKGYTF
TRBJ2-2,TRBV28,.,CASSFKGGLFF
TRBJ1-5,TRBV5-8,TRBD1,CASSDDRVSNQPQHF
TRBJ1-2,TRBV12-3/TRBV12-4,.,CASTPQGTYGYTF
TRBJ2-6,TRBV4-3,.,CASSQEGAVANVLTF
TRBJ2-1,TRBV6-2/TRBV6-3,TRBD2,CASSDPASGAHNEQFF
TRBJ2-1,TRBV27,.,CASSLAGRYEQFF
TRBJ2-3,TRBV3-1/TRBV3-2,.,CASSQVSGGTDTQYF
TRBJ2-2,TRBV28,TRBD1,CASRGQTNTGELFF
TRBJ1-2,TRBV4-1,.,CASSQGDYRADYGYTF
TRBJ1-2,TRBV6-5,.,CASSMEGDGGYTF
TRBJ2-5,TRBV12-3/TRBV12-4,.,CASSLDSQETQYF
TRBJ2-1,TRBV6-5,.,CASIRGGTAYNEQFF
TRBJ1-2,TRBV5-6,TRBD1,CASSSGGSNYGYTF
TRBJ1-1,TRBV7-2,.,CASSPTDEAFF
TRBJ2-3,TRBV7-2,TRBD2,CASITSGTSGLTQYF
TRBJ1-6,TRBV15,.,CATSSGDTYNSPLHF
TRBJ2-2,TRBV4-2,TRBD2,CASSPRLAGLNTGELFF
TRBJ1-3,TRBV7-2,TRBD1,CASSSDRSSGNTIYF
TRBJ2-1,TRBV29-1,.,CSVEDPRRGNEQFF
TRBJ1-2,TRBV5-4,.,CASSPIQTSLGYTF
TRBJ1-3,TRBV4-3,TRBD1,CASSQDGGTGGSGNTIYF
TRBJ1-5,TRBV4-1,.,CASSATPSPHQPQHF
TRBJ1-3,TRBV15,TRBD1,CATSSIGTGVSGNTIYF
TRBJ2-7,TRBV7-2,TRBD1,CASTSRQGSYEQYF
TRBJ2-1,TRBV6-5,.,CASRQDLSYNEQFF
TRBJ1-1,TRBV2,.,CASSPDLEGTEAFF
TRBJ2-7,TRBV29-1,TRBD1,CSGSTGYEQYF
TRBJ1-1,TRBV7-2,.,CASSLVSDSEAFF
TRBJ1-2,TRBV3-1/TRBV3-2,.,CASSQVGDPGTTYGYTF
TRBJ2-3,TRBV28,TRBD1,CASSSLRGQGTDTQYF
TRBJ1-4,TRBV11-2,.,CASSREGGARLEKLFF
TRBJ2-7,TRBV7-2,.,CASSSGLLSYEQYF